The 21 T cell receptor beta chains reported below all come from one sample, sequenced in a study of T cell responses to AZD1222 COVID-19 vaccine (dated by TCRdb to 2020 to 2022). The sample's time point label is to be understood as: baseline before first vaccination. Libraries came from the immunoSEQ multiplex PCR assay. The table comes from immuneACCESS by way of TCRdb, which keeps in-frame sequences with V and J called. Part of the clones is missing from these tables; in studies checked, under half for an unresolved V gene and the rest for unknown reasons. The sample has about 130,000 clones on record, 85% to 90% of them singletons. Approximately 20% of the sample is held by the ten biggest clonotypes. Sequences were derived from peripheral blood, sampled on day 0 of AZD1222 vaccination. These receptors were collected from an adult in good health.

In its sample, this clone was seen once. This chain uses TRBV28 with TRBJ1-6; 8 bases align to TRBD1. Germline lookup yields CDR1 MDHEN and CDR2 SYDVKM. V lost 6 bases and J lost 5; bases outside the gene matches: 3. This CDR3 has 14 amino acids. The CDR3 sequence is CASSPDRDNSPLHF. The DNA for the CDR3 is TGTGCCAGCAGCCCGGACAGGGATAATTCACCCCTCCACTTT.

The V gene is TRBV19, the J gene TRBJ1-2, with 8 positions matching TRBD1. The CDR3 runs 17 residues. The ends lost 4 bases at V and 2 bases at J; junction bases unmatched: 12. Germline CDR1 and CDR2: LNHDA and SQIVND (reference sequence). CDR3 region: CASSTPGQVITNYGYTF. The CDR3 region has the DNA TGTGCCAGTAGTACCCCGGGACAGGTGATAACAAACTATGGCTACACCTTC.

A single count supports this clone. V gene TRBV10-3 combines with J gene TRBJ2-3, with D possibly called TRBD1 or TRBD2 (5 bases each). The CDR3 has 16 residues. V lost 3 bases, J lost 1 base, and 14 bases lay in between. Germline loops: CDR1 ENHRY, CDR2 SYGVKD. The CDR3 protein is CAISDPMGERTDTQYF. CDR3 DNA sequence: TGTGCCATCAGTGATCCGATGGGGGAGCGCACAGATACGCAGTATTTT.

J is TRBJ2-5 and V is TRBV18, with TRBD2 matching over 11 bases. This CDR3 is built from 15 residues. Germline V gene lookup returns CDR1 KGHSH and CDR2 LQKENI. V was clipped by 3 bases and J by 5 bases; unmatched bases: 5. The CDR3 nucleotides are TGTGCCAGCTCACCGGTGTCTAGCGGGAGGGAGACCCAGTACTTC. Protein product: CASSPVSSGRETQYF.

This clone was detected only once. V is TRBV3-1 (or the pseudogene TRBV3-2) and J is TRBJ2-6; 7 bases are a match to TRBD2. The CDR3 has 16 amino acids. Germline CDR1 is LGHDT and CDR2 is YNNKEL (reference sequence). The trim removed 0 bases at V and 2 bases at J, leaving 1 base unmatched. This CDR3 is CASSQEGGAGANVLTF. The CDR3 DNA follows: TGTGCCAGCAGCCAAGAGGGGGGGGCTGGGGCCAACGTCCTGACTTTC.

The chain combines TRBV6-2 or TRBV6-3 with TRBJ2-5, with 12 bases that match TRBD1. CDR3 length equals 16 residues. The ends lost 3 bases at V and 5 bases at J; junction bases unmatched: 7. Germline CDR1 reads MNHEY; CDR2 reads SVGEGT. The CDR3 nucleotides are TGTGCCAGCAGTTATATTGGGACAGGGGGCTCGGAGACCCAGTACTTC. This translates into CASSYIGTGGSETQYF.

J is TRBJ1-3 and V is TRBV2; TRBD1 is a possible D gene (5 bases). The CDR3 totals 15 residues. CDR1 is SNHLY, CDR2 FYNNEI, per germline. Trimming removed 5 bases at V and 0 bases at J, with 11 bases between. The CDR3 bases are TGTGCCAGCAGTAGGGACGGCAACTCTGGAAACACCATATATTTT. It encodes CASSRDGNSGNTIYF.

This chain uses TRBV19 with TRBJ2-1; unclear D gene. The CDR3 totals 12 residues. V lost 6 bases and J 4 bases, leaving 7 bases between the germline ends. Germline CDR1 is LNHDA and CDR2 is SQIVND (reference sequence). Here the CDR3 DNA reads TGTGCCAGTAGAGGCATGTACAATGAGCAGTTCTTC. Its protein is CASRGMYNEQFF.

This clone showed up just once. The chain recombines TRBV5-4 with TRBJ2-1; no definite D call. From germline, CDR1 is SGHNT and CDR2 YYREEE (reference sequence). The CDR3 is 15 residues long. The V gene lost 0 bases and the J gene lost 0 bases, with 7 bases spanning the gap. The CDR3, as DNA: TGTGCCAGCAGCTTGGAGGCTAGCTCCTACAATGAGCAGTTCTTC. Translation gives CASSLEASSYNEQFF.

This clone was counted once. J is TRBJ1-1 and V is TRBV19; D ambiguous. Germline-derived CDR1 and CDR2 are LNHDA and SQIVND (reference sequence). The CDR3 is 13 residues long. V was pared by 5 bases and J by 5 bases, with 12 bases between. CDR3 bases: TGTGCCAGTAGTGCGCAGACGGGGACTGAAGCTTTCTTT. It encodes CASSAQTGTEAFF.

The chain joins TRBV15 to TRBJ2-1, with D maybe TRBD2 (7 bases). The CDR3 has 14 residues. Germline-derived CDR1 and CDR2 are LNHNV and YYDKDF (reference sequence). V was shortened by 5 bases and J by 7 bases, with 15 bases between the two germline ends. CDR3 bases: TGTGCCACCAGCCGTGAGGGGGGGAGGAATGAGCAGTTCTTC. Translation: CATSREGGRNEQFF.

This CDR3 is CASSLLGGGNTGELFF. Written as DNA, the CDR3 is TGTGCCAGCAGCTTGCTCGGCGGGGGAAACACCGGGGAGCTGTTTTTT. The V gene is TRBV5-4, the J gene TRBJ2-2, with 7 bases lining up with TRBD2. Germline V lookup: CDR1 SGHNT, CDR2 YYREEE (reference sequence). Trimming cost V 1 base and J 2 bases; bases outside gene matches: 5. The CDR3 is made up of 16 amino acids.

The rearrangement links TRBV7-2 to TRBJ1-1; D unclear. Germline V gene sequence: CDR1 SGHTA, CDR2 FQGNSA. V lost 2 bases to trimming and J lost 7 bases, with 11 bases between them. This CDR3 contains 13 residues. The chain's CDR3 is CASSLSGLIEAFF. In nucleotides, the CDR3 is TGTGCCAGCAGCTTATCCGGGCTGATTGAAGCTTTCTTT.

The chain has TRBV5-5 and TRBJ1-4, with D maybe TRBD1 (6 bases). The germline CDR1 and CDR2 sequences are SGHKS and YYEKEE (reference sequence). Trimming pared 3 bases from V and 5 bases from J, leaving 11 bases between. CDR3 length equals 14 residues. The CDR3 DNA reads as TGTGCCAGCAGCTCCACAGGGAGGAATGAAAAACTGTTTTTT. It encodes CASSSTGRNEKLFF. Together with reference TRBV5-5 and TRBJ1-4, the CDR3 gives the full variable domain: DAGVTQSPTHLIKTRGQQVTLRCSPISGHKSVSWYQQVLGQGPQFIFQYYEKEERGRGNFPDRFSARQFPNYSSELNVNALLLGDSALYLCASSSTGRNEKLFFGSGTQLSVL.

The rearrangement uses TRBV2 and TRBJ1-2; TRBD1 matches 7 bases. The CDR3 has 16 amino acids. Unmatched junction bases numbered 12, after V lost 8 bases and J lost 0 bases. CDR1 is SNHLY and CDR2 is FYNNEI in the germline V gene. The CDR3 sequence: CASVRLQGTSNYGYTF. The CDR3 bases are TGTGCCAGCGTTCGGTTACAGGGGACCTCTAACTATGGCTACACCTTC.

With respect to this clone: The sample holds other DNA sequences that translate to the same CDR3. The rearrangement uses TRBV4-1 and TRBJ2-7; no clear D. Trimming left V 0 bases short and J 5 bases short, with 8 bases between. The CDR3 extends over 13 amino acids. CDR1 MGHRA and CDR2 YSYEKL come from the germline V gene. As DNA, the CDR3 is TGCGCCAGCAGCCAAGATCCCGGCCACGAGCAGTACTTC. Amino acid sequence: CASSQDPGHEQYF.

The chain has TRBV7-8 and TRBJ2-7, with D possibly matching TRBD1 (6 bases). The CDR3 contains 12 residues. Trimming took off 1 base at V and 7 bases at J, with 8 bases between the two ends. Germline CDR1 is SGHVS and CDR2 is FQNEAQ. The CDR3 DNA reads TGTGCCAGCAGCTTAGAGAGGGGGGAGCAGTACTTC. Protein: CASSLERGEQYF.

CDR3 region: CASSPNRGHGNTIYF. The CDR3 DNA is TGTGCCAGCAGCCCCAACAGGGGGCATGGAAACACCATATATTTT. The chain employs TRBV9 and TRBJ1-3; TRBD1 matches 9 bases. This CDR3 has 15 amino acids. V dropped 4 bases and J dropped 3; count of bases not matched to a gene: 5. CDR1 is SGDLS, CDR2 YYNGEE, per germline. The whole variable domain, remainder taken from reference TRBV9 and TRBJ1-3, is DSGVTQTPKHLITATGQRVTLRCSPRSGDLSVYWYQQSLDQGLQFLIQYYNGEERAKGNILERFSAQQFPDLHSELNLSSLELGDSALYFCASSPNRGHGNTIYFGEGSWLTVV.

V and J are TRBV2 and TRBJ2-7; D gene uncertain. The CDR3 length is 15 residues. Germline V lookup: CDR1 SNHLY, CDR2 FYNNEI. The ends were cut back, 5 bases at V and 4 bases at J, with 18 bases in the middle. The CDR3 sequence is CASSPGSLATYEQYF. CDR3 coding DNA: TGTGCCAGCAGTCCGGGTAGCTTGGCGACTTACGAGCAGTACTTC.

The V and J genes are TRBV6-2 or TRBV6-3 and TRBJ1-2; 9 nucleotides align to TRBD1. The CDR3 runs to 14 residues. V lost 5 bases and J lost 5; bases outside the gene matches: 6. Germline CDR1 MNHEY, CDR2 SVGEGT. CDR3 residues: CASSRGQGTYGYTF. As DNA, the CDR3 is TGTGCCAGCAGTCGGGGACAGGGCACATATGGCTACACCTTC.

The CDR3 here is CASSQPGLAGDYRSTDTQYF. DNA of the CDR3: TGTGCCAGCAGCCAACCGGGACTAGCGGGGGACTACCGAAGCACAGATACGCAGTATTTT. The rearrangement links TRBV3-1 (or the pseudogene TRBV3-2) to TRBJ2-3, with 14 bases aligning to TRBD2. Germline V gene data show CDR1 as LGHDT and CDR2 as YNNKEL (reference sequence). The CDR3 contains 20 residues. The trim removed 2 bases at V and 0 bases at J, leaving 10 bases unmatched.